This TCR beta chain appears in the sequencing data of a study of naive and memory T cell subsets. The CDR3 runs to 16 residues. Losses at the gene ends were 7 bases for V and 0 bases for J; bases not matched to a gene: 8. Germline V gene data show CDR1 as LNHDA and CDR2 as SQIVND (reference sequence). Notes on this clonotype: Its antigen is unknown.

Two oligonucleotides, mixed equimolar, formed the beta constant-region primer covering TRBC1 and TRBC2. Ligated cDNA was amplified by four rounds of PCR with nested alpha and beta constant-region primers and SP2. A 12-nucleotide UMI and the SP2 primer were added to the cDNA 3' end by oligonucleotide ligation. TCRdb re-called the UMI-ligation and nested PCR reads through MiXCR, storing one row per CDR3 protein. The sample holds 8,500 to 10,000 distinct CDR3 sequences, less than 7% seen once. Overall study results and limits: RNA-based TCR counts may shift with T cell activation and differentiation. Gini index rose across naive, CM, EM and EMRA in CD4 and CD8.

CD4 T cells were positively selected, then CD8 T cells from the CD4-negative fraction. Sequenced: CD4+ TEMRA cells from blood. Regarding subset: effector memory re-expressing CD45RA, CD45RA+ CD27-. The sequence was collected from a human donor in good health. The genes are TRBV19 and TRBJ1-4; 7 positions match TRBD1. CDR3 DNA sequence: TGTGCCAGTACTGGGACAGCTATTTCAACTAATGAAAAACTGTTTTTT. Its translation is CASTGTAISTNEKLFF.